This TCR beta chain was found in a study of beta chain features in type 1 diabetes. Study overall: Age, gender and cell yields were similar between patients and healthy donors. Study outcomes and limitations: HLA effects on TCRB rearrangement stayed unresolved here. Type 1 diabetes patients had moderately but significantly shorter TCRB CDR3s in all four CD4+ subsets. Equally in patients and controls, shorter templates might have been favored by PCR. A closer apparent resemblance between naive, central memory and Treg TCRB repertoires was seen in patients than in healthy donors.

The CDR3 consists of 16 residues. Germline values: CDR1 LGHNA, CDR2 YSLEER. V dropped 0 bases and J dropped 5; count of bases not matched to a gene: 9. Concerning this clone itself: The antigen remains unidentified.

The sequenced template was cDNA made from the entire isolated RNA. Here immunoSEQ multiplex PCR was the method, and the copy in TCRdb shows in-frame clones only, minus some. The table shows about 160,000 clones, with 50% to 70% occurring only once. Sequencing was carried out using naive CD4+ T cells from blood. V usage is TRBV4-3 and J usage is TRBJ2-7; 8 nucleotides agree with TRBD1. This clonotype was sampled from a man in his thirties or forties with type 1 diabetes. The DNA of the CDR3 is TGCGCCAGCAGCCAAGAAGGAATCGGACAGGGCCACGAGCAGTACTTC. The encoded protein is CASSQEGIGQGHEQYF.